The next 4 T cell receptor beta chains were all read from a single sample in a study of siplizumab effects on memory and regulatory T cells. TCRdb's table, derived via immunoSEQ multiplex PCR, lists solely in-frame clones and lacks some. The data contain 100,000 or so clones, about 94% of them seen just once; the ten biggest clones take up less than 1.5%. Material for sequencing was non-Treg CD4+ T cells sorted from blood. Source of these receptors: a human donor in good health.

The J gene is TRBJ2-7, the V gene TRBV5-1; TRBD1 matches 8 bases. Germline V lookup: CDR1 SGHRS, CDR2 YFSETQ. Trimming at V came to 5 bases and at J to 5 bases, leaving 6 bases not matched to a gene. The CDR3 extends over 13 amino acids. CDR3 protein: CASRSTGGNEQYF. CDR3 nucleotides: TGCGCCAGCAGATCCACAGGGGGAAACGAGCAGTACTTC.

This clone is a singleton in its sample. The CDR3 DNA is TGTGCCAGCAGTGCACCCGGGACAGGGGACACAGATACGCAGTATTTT. It specifies CASSAPGTGDTDTQYF. V is TRBV28 and J is TRBJ2-3, with TRBD1 identical over 10 bases. Germline assignment: CDR1 MDHEN and CDR2 SYDVKM. The CDR3 covers 16 residues. Trimming removed 5 bases from V and 2 bases from J; junction bases left unmatched: 7. The full variable domain, with the rest looked up from reference TRBV28 and TRBJ2-3, is DVKVTQSSRYLVKRTGEKVFLECVQDMDHENMFWYRQDPGLGLRLIYFSYDVKMKEKGDIPEGYSVSREKKERFSLILESASTNQTSMYLCASSAPGTGDTDTQYFGPGTRLTVL.

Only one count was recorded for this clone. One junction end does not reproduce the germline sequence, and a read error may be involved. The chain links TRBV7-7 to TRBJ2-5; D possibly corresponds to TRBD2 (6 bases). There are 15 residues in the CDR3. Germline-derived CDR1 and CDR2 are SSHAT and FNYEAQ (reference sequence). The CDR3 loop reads CASSQNPSARESQYF. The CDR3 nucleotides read TGTGCTAGCAGCCAAAATCCTAGCGCCCGCGAGTCCCAGTACTTC.

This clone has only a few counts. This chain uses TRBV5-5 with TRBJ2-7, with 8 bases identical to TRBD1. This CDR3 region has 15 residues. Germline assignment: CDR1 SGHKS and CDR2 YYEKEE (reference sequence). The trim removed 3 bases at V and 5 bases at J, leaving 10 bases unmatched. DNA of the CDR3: TGTGCCAGCAGCTACCTACTAAGGACAGGGAACGAGCAGTACTTC. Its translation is CASSYLLRTGNEQYF.